This T cell receptor beta chain was found in a study of cytomegalovirus exposure and HLA in healthy donors. Findings and caveats of the study: When analyzed later, a missense DCLRE1C variant was found to be linked to TCR beta V- and J-gene trimming. Investigators reported 150 to 200 TCR beta chains as tied to cytomegalovirus.

As for this clone: The target antigen is unknown.

This PCR relied on a set of 60 Vbeta primers and 13 Jbeta primers. Sequenced by immunoSEQ multiplex PCR; TCRdb stores in-frame clones only, minus some. The profile covers around 210,000 clones, with 70% to 90% appearing a single time and 0.2% to 0.25% taken by the ten largest. V was trimmed by 4 bases and J by 0 bases, leaving 14 bases between them. The CDR3 extends over 17 amino acids. Germline lookup yields CDR1 SGHRS and CDR2 YFSETQ. Whereas donors were nominally healthy upon sampling, unrecorded immune exposures were probable. The clonotype comes from a girl aged 2 to 9 in good health and CMV-seronegative. The sample consisted of PBMCs. The chain combines TRBV5-1 with TRBJ2-6, with a possible D match to TRBD1 (6 bases). As DNA, the CDR3 is TGCGCCAGCAGCAAAAGACAGGATAGCTCTGGGGCCAACGTCCTGACTTTC. This gives the protein CASSKRQDSSGANVLTF.